The 25 T cell receptor beta chains listed next were all sequenced from one sample in a study of siplizumab effects on memory and regulatory T cells. Profiled with immunoSEQ multiplex PCR; TCRdb holds only in-frame clones, not every one. Among tens of thousands of clones, roughly nine tenths were seen once, and the ten largest hold roughly 30%. Sequencing was carried out using CD8+ T cells sorted from blood. The receptor set was obtained from a human donor in good health.

The chain links TRBV7-9 to TRBJ2-2; tentative D call: TRBD2 (6 bases). Trimming took off 1 base at V and 2 bases at J, with 17 bases between the two ends. The CDR3 runs 18 residues. Germline V gives CDR1 SEHNR, CDR2 FQNEAQ (reference sequence). CDR3 bases: TGTGCCAGCAGCTTAGTGTGGGGGGACTTTCAAAACACCGGGGAGCTGTTTTTT. Translation: CASSLVWGDFQNTGELFF. Drawing the rest from reference TRBV7-9 and TRBJ2-2, the complete variable domain is DTGVSQNPRHKITKRGQNVTFRCDPISEHNRLYWYRQTLGQGPEFLTYFQNEAQLEKSRLLSDRFSAERPKGSFSTLEIQRTEQGDSAMYLCASSLVWGDFQNTGELFFGEGSRLTVL.

V and J are TRBV27 and TRBJ2-7; a possible D gene is TRBD1 (6 bases). V was pared by 4 bases and J by 6 bases, with 10 bases between. CDR1 is MNHEY, CDR2 SMNVEV, per germline (reference sequence). The CDR3 has 12 amino acids. The CDR3 is CASSSTGSEQYF. The CDR3 region has the DNA TGTGCCAGCAGTTCTACAGGGAGCGAGCAGTACTTC.

This clone appeared a few times. The gene calls are TRBV9 and TRBJ1-1, with D hard to call. The germline V and J ends were trimmed by 0 bases and 5 bases, with 11 bases remaining between them. The CDR3 sequence is 14 residues long. The germline CDR1 and CDR2 sequences are SGDLS and YYNGEE. Here the CDR3 DNA reads TGTGCCAGCAGCGTAGGGACTACGAAGACTGAAGCTTTCTTT. Translated, it gives CASSVGTTKTEAFF.

The CDR3 is CASMRPQEYAYEQYF. The CDR3, as DNA: TGTGCCAGCATGAGACCACAGGAGTATGCCTACGAGCAGTACTTC. The rearrangement joins TRBV6-1 to TRBJ2-7, with D possibly being TRBD1 (5 bases). The CDR3 length is 15 residues. Per the germline V gene, CDR1 is MNHNS and CDR2 is SASEGT. V was pared by 7 bases and J by 2 bases, with 18 bases between.

This chain links TRBV27 with TRBJ2-1; D is uncertain. The CDR3 runs 15 residues. V dropped 6 bases and J dropped 1 base, with 13 bases sitting between them. The germline gives CDR1 MNHEY, CDR2 SMNVEV (reference sequence). The CDR3 DNA reads as TGTGCCAGCAGCCGCGGTGGTAGTTCCTACAATGAGCAGTTCTTC. Translated, it gives CASSRGGSSYNEQFF.

V usage is TRBV19 and J usage is TRBJ1-1; D is ambiguous. The germline V gene has CDR1 LNHDA and CDR2 SQIVND (reference sequence). This CDR3 is built from 13 residues. Trimming left V 8 bases short and J 3 bases short, with 13 bases between. The CDR3 coding sequence is TGTGCCAGTTGCCCGGGTGTGTACACTGAAGCTTTCTTT. Protein: CASCPGVYTEAFF.

This chain joins TRBV29-1 and TRBJ2-1; no definite D call. CDR3 length equals 12 residues. The germline CDR1 and CDR2 sequences are SQVTM and ANQGSEA. V dropped 2 bases and J dropped 4 bases, with 6 bases sitting between them. The CDR3 nucleotides read TGCAGCGTTGAACCGACATACAATGAGCAGTTCTTC. Protein sequence: CSVEPTYNEQFF.

The chain joins TRBV4-1 to TRBJ2-1; D gene uncertain. CDR1 MGHRA and CDR2 YSYEKL come from the germline V gene. V shed 2 bases and J shed 6 bases, with 17 bases lying between them. The length of the CDR3 is 16 residues. The CDR3 reads CASSQYPSDAPNEQFF. CDR3 in DNA: TGCGCCAGCAGCCAATACCCCTCTGACGCCCCCAATGAGCAGTTCTTC.

This clone was counted only a few times. V gene TRBV6-1 combines with J gene TRBJ2-1; 7 bases agree with TRBD2. The CDR3 totals 15 residues. The trim removed 8 bases at V and 7 bases at J, leaving 14 bases unmatched. Germline V gene sequence: CDR1 MNHNS, CDR2 SASEGT. As DNA, the CDR3 is TGTGCCAGCTCAGTTGCGGCGGGAGAGGGGAATGAGCAGTTCTTC. This sequence encodes CASSVAAGEGNEQFF.

This rearrangement joins TRBV2 to TRBJ2-7; TRBD2 might be the D (5 bases). Germline CDR1 is SNHLY and CDR2 is FYNNEI. V shed 6 bases and J shed 3 bases, with 9 bases lying between them. The CDR3 is 12 residues long. CDR3 in amino acids: CASRRELYEQYF. CDR3 nucleotides: TGTGCCAGCAGAAGGGAGCTCTACGAGCAGTACTTC. Combining the CDR3 with reference TRBV2 and TRBJ2-7 gives the whole variable domain EPEVTQTPSHQVTQMGQEVILRCVPISNHLYFYWYRQILGQKVEFLVSFYNNEISEKSEIFDDQFSVERPDGSNFTLKIRSTKLEDSAMYFCASRRELYEQYFGPGTRLTVT.

The V call is TRBV27, the J call TRBJ2-2; weak D call: TRBD1 (6 bases). This CDR3 region has 15 residues. Per the germline V gene, CDR1 is MNHEY and CDR2 is SMNVEV (reference sequence). V lost 5 bases and J lost 7, with 17 bases in between. This CDR3 reads CASSTIQGTIGELFF. CDR3 nucleotides: TGTGCCAGCAGTACAATACAGGGAACAATCGGGGAGCTGTTTTTT.

V usage is TRBV7-9 and J usage is TRBJ2-1; 13 bases are a match to TRBD2. V shed 4 bases and J 6 bases; nucleotides not matched to a gene: 9. The CDR3 runs to 17 residues. The V gene's germline CDR1 is SEHNR and CDR2 FQNEAQ (reference sequence). The CDR3 sequence: CASSSRGLAGFGNEQFF. In DNA, the CDR3 is TGTGCCAGCAGCTCACGGGGACTAGCGGGATTCGGCAATGAGCAGTTCTTC.

This sequence joins TRBV14 and TRBJ1-1, with D possibly matching TRBD1 (5 bases). The V end was cut by 4 bases, the J end by 0 bases, with 15 bases between. Germline V gene sequence: CDR1 SGHDN, CDR2 FVKESK. The length of the CDR3 is 16 residues. The CDR3 protein is CASSPLDIPMNTEAFF. DNA for the CDR3: TGTGCCAGCAGCCCCTTGGACATCCCCATGAACACTGAAGCTTTCTTT.

The V call is TRBV21-1, the J call TRBJ2-1. TRBV21-1 is a listed pseudogene. The CDR3 length is 13 residues. The CDR3 region has the DNA TGTGCCAGCAGCACCTCAAGAGGGGATGAGCAGTTCTTC. It specifies CASSTSRGDEQFF.

The chain recombines TRBV14 with TRBJ1-1; unclear D gene. Germline V gives CDR1 SGHDN, CDR2 FVKESK. V was pared by 3 bases and J by 5 bases, with 10 bases between. The CDR3 contains 13 residues. CDR3 region: CASSQEITTEAFF. The CDR3 region has the DNA TGTGCCAGCAGCCAGGAAATTACAACTGAAGCTTTCTTT.

This clone was counted a single time. The rearrangement joins TRBV25-1 to TRBJ1-3; no firm D call. Germline assignment: CDR1 MGHDK and CDR2 SYGVNS. The CDR3 length is 14 residues. V shed 4 bases and J shed 4 bases, with 11 bases lying between them. The CDR3 is CASSGYPGGNTIYF. CDR3 coding DNA: TGTGCCAGCAGTGGATACCCAGGAGGAAACACCATATATTTT. Filled out from reference TRBV25-1 and TRBJ1-3, the complete variable domain reads EADIYQTPRYLVIGTGKKITLECSQTMGHDKMYWYQQDPGMELHLIHYSYGVNSTEKGDLSSESTVSRIRTEHFPLTLESARPSHTSQYLCASSGYPGGNTIYFGEGSWLTVV.

This clone was counted once. This chain links TRBV5-1 with TRBJ2-1, with a possible D match to TRBD2 (6 bases). V lost 0 bases and J 0 bases, leaving 10 bases between the germline ends. The germline CDR1 and CDR2 sequences are SGHRS and YFSETQ. The CDR3 contains 16 residues. CDR3 sequence: CASSLEAGSSYNEQFF. Written as DNA, the CDR3 is TGCGCCAGCAGCTTGGAGGCGGGAAGCTCCTACAATGAGCAGTTCTTC.

This clone was counted a few times. This chain uses TRBV19 with TRBJ1-5; D not resolved. The ends were cut back, 2 bases at V and 6 bases at J, with 8 bases in the middle. Germline loops: CDR1 LNHDA, CDR2 SQIVND (reference sequence). The CDR3 runs 13 residues. CDR3 residues: CASSIIGGQPQHF. The CDR3 DNA is TGTGCCAGTAGTATAATAGGCGGTCAGCCCCAGCATTTT.

V is TRBV5-3 and J is TRBJ1-2, with a possible D match to TRBD1 (6 bases). TRBV5-3 is sorted into the ORF group, with uncertain function. The CDR3 contains 17 residues. V was clipped by 4 bases and J by 6 bases, with 25 bases between them. CDR3 loop: CARSIRRGHSLRHGYTF. In DNA form, the CDR3 reads TGTGCCAGAAGCATCCGGAGGGGACACTCCCTACGCCATGGCTACACCTTC.

The chain combines TRBV19 with TRBJ2-7; D unresolved. Germline CDR1 is LNHDA and CDR2 is SQIVND (reference sequence). The V end was cut by 5 bases, the J end by 6 bases, with 14 bases between. This CDR3 is built from 13 residues. CDR3 loop: CASSPRLFPEQYF. In nucleotides, the CDR3 is TGTGCCAGTAGTCCGCGGTTATTTCCCGAGCAGTACTTC.

The chain uses TRBV19 and TRBJ2-7; TRBD1 aligns across 8 bases. V dropped 5 bases and J dropped 0; count of bases not matched to a gene: 15. The CDR3 has 18 residues. CDR1 is LNHDA, CDR2 SQIVND, per germline (reference sequence). CDR3 residues: CASSWAHQTGGGSYEQYF. The CDR3 DNA sequence: TGTGCCAGTAGTTGGGCCCATCAAACAGGGGGAGGCTCCTACGAGCAGTACTTC.

This CDR3 reads CASRQGFSISPLHF. The CDR3 nucleotides read TGTGCCAGCAGACAGGGGTTTTCCATTTCACCCCTCCACTTT. The chain combines TRBV27 with TRBJ1-6, with 7 bases identical to TRBD1. Losses at the gene ends were 6 bases for V and 9 bases for J; bases not matched to a gene: 8. The CDR3 spans 14 residues. From germline, CDR1 is MNHEY and CDR2 SMNVEV (reference sequence).

The V call is TRBV19, the J call TRBJ1-5; weak D call: TRBD1 (5 bases). Germline-derived CDR1 and CDR2 are LNHDA and SQIVND (reference sequence). V lost 6 bases and J lost 1, with 13 bases in between. There are 15 residues in the CDR3. The CDR3 here is CASRLQEGSNQPQHF. For the CDR3, the DNA is TGTGCCAGTAGGCTACAGGAGGGGAGCAATCAGCCCCAGCATTTT.

The chain combines TRBV25-1 with TRBJ2-3; D may correspond to TRBD1 or TRBD2 (5 bases each). V lost 5 bases and J 5 bases, leaving 11 bases between the germline ends. This CDR3 spans 13 amino acids. CDR1 is MGHDK and CDR2 is SYGVNS in the germline V gene. For the CDR3, the DNA is TGTGCCAGCAGTCAAGGGGCGGGAGATACGCAGTATTTT. This encodes CASSQGAGDTQYF.

This clone was seen once. The V gene is TRBV7-9, the J gene TRBJ2-1; D might be TRBD1 or TRBD2, each matching 5 bases. V was shortened by 5 bases and J by 9 bases, with 20 bases between the two germline ends. The CDR3 is 15 residues long. Germline CDR1 reads SEHNR; CDR2 reads FQNEAQ (reference sequence). The CDR3 DNA follows: TGTGCCAGCAGCCCGAAGACACCATCAGGGAGTGAGCAGTTCTTC. This gives the protein CASSPKTPSGSEQFF.